The 24 T cell receptor beta chains listed next were all sequenced from one sample in a study of TIL therapy for anti-PD-1-resistant metastatic lung cancer. The time point is: pre-treatment sample, taken before nivolumab and TIL therapy. Sequencing used immunoSEQ v3. TCRdb's table, derived via immunoSEQ multiplex PCR, lists solely in-frame clones and lacks some. The sample contains 55,000 to 65,000 clones, over 70% of which appear only once. This specimen was blood, taken at baseline. The receptors come from a person aged 25-85 years with non-small cell lung cancer.

The V call is TRBV7-3, the J call TRBJ2-1; 13 bases align to TRBD2. V shed 4 bases and J 0 bases; nucleotides not matched to a gene: 9. Germline V lookup: CDR1 SGHTA, CDR2 FQGTGA. This CDR3 has 19 residues. CDR3 DNA: TGTGCCAGCAGCTCCGCCGGGACTAGCGGGATTGGCTCCTACAATGAGCAGTTCTTC. Amino acids: CASSSAGTSGIGSYNEQFF.

This clone was found once. This chain connects TRBV7-9 to TRBJ1-2; D might be TRBD1 (5 bases). CDR3 length equals 14 residues. Germline lookup yields CDR1 SEHNR and CDR2 FQNEAQ (reference sequence). Trimming shortened V by 7 bases and J by 2 bases, and 14 bases separated the two germline ends. CDR3 residues: CASTIRQGNYGYTF. The CDR3 DNA sequence: TGTGCCAGCACAATACGGCAGGGCAACTATGGCTACACCTTC. Complete variable domain (other parts from reference TRBV7-9 and TRBJ1-2): DTGVSQNPRHKITKRGQNVTFRCDPISEHNRLYWYRQTLGQGPEFLTYFQNEAQLEKSRLLSDRFSAERPKGSFSTLEIQRTEQGDSAMYLCASTIRQGNYGYTFGSGTRLTVV.

Notes on this clone: The junction departs from germline at one end; a sequencing error may be responsible. The V gene is TRBV7-9, the J gene TRBJ1-5, with 10 bases matching TRBD1. This CDR3 region has 14 residues. CDR1 is SEHNR and CDR2 is FQNEAQ in the germline V gene (reference sequence). The CDR3 DNA reads as TGTGCCAGCAGTTTAGGACAGGGGGGTCAGCCCCAGCATTTT. As protein: CASSLGQGGQPQHF.

Points on this clone: Other nucleotide sequences from this sample produce the same CDR3. The V call is TRBV19, the J call TRBJ1-5; TRBD1 agrees at 7 bases. There are 13 residues in the CDR3. The germline gives CDR1 LNHDA, CDR2 SQIVND (reference sequence). Trimming at V came to 8 bases and at J to 6 bases, leaving 7 bases not matched to a gene. In DNA, the CDR3 is TGTGCCAGTGAAGACAGGGCCGGTCAGCCCCAGCATTTT. It codes for CASEDRAGQPQHF.

This clone was detected only a few times. In DNA form, the CDR3 reads TGTGCCAGCAGGGCAAGACAGGACCAGAACACTGAAGCTTTCTTT. Its translation is CASRARQDQNTEAFF. The J gene is TRBJ1-1, the V gene TRBV2, with D possibly TRBD1 on 6 matching bases. The germline gives CDR1 SNHLY, CDR2 FYNNEI. The CDR3 is 15 residues long. The V gene lost 6 bases and the J gene lost 1 base, with 15 bases spanning the gap.

V gene TRBV12-5 combines with J gene TRBJ1-4; D unresolved. Trimming cost V 6 bases and J 12 bases, with 11 bases left between them. CDR3 length equals 11 residues. Germline CDR1 LGHNT, CDR2 FRNRAP. This CDR3 reads CASGRTGELFF. The DNA for the CDR3 is TGTGCTAGTGGACGAACCGGGGAACTGTTTTTT.

This clone was seen just once. This chain links TRBV7-2 with TRBJ2-1; 10 nucleotides align to TRBD2. CDR3 size: 15 residues. Germline V gene sequence: CDR1 SGHTA, CDR2 FQGNSA. With 5 bases clipped from V and 2 bases from J, the junction kept 3 bases outside the gene matches. The CDR3: CASSQSGRAYNEQFF. The CDR3 coding sequence is TGTGCCAGCAGCCAAAGCGGGAGGGCCTACAATGAGCAGTTCTTC.

V is TRBV30 and J is TRBJ1-1; D is unclear. Deletions cut 0 bases from V and 5 bases from J, with 10 bases between. Germline CDR1 is GTSNPN and CDR2 is SVGIG (reference sequence). The CDR3 totals 13 residues. CDR3 in DNA: TGTGCCTGGAGTGTATACCCTGGAACTGAAGCTTTCTTT. Its protein is CAWSVYPGTEAFF.

V gene TRBV7-6 combines with J gene TRBJ1-1; TRBD1 might be the D (6 bases). V was clipped by 1 base and J by 1 base, with 13 bases between them. CDR1 SGHVS and CDR2 FNYEAQ come from the germline V gene. The CDR3 runs 16 residues. The CDR3 region is CASSLVGGQKNTEAFF. In DNA, the CDR3 is TGTGCCAGCAGCTTAGTCGGCGGACAGAAGAACACTGAAGCTTTCTTT. The variable domain in full, completed from reference TRBV7-6 and TRBJ1-1, reads GAGVSQSPRYKVTKRGQDVALRCDPISGHVSLYWYRQALGQGPEFLTYFNYEAQQDKSGLPNDRFSAERPEGSISTLTIQRTEQRDSAMYRCASSLVGGQKNTEAFFGQGTRLTVV.

This clone was recorded once. This chain connects TRBV4-3 to TRBJ1-5, with D hard to call. The length of the CDR3 is 16 residues. Germline assignment: CDR1 LGHNA and CDR2 YSLEER. The germline V and J ends were trimmed by 0 bases and 8 bases, with 17 bases remaining between them. In DNA, the CDR3 is TGCGCCAGCAGCCAAGATATCCTAGACCCACGGGAGCCCCAGCATTTT. Translated, it gives CASSQDILDPREPQHF.

The rearrangement links TRBV28 to TRBJ2-7; 7 bases map to TRBD2. CDR1 and CDR2 from the germline V gene are MDHEN and SYDVKM. CDR3 size: 12 residues. The V segment lost 7 bases and the J segment 1 base; nucleotides outside the gene matches: 1. Written as DNA, the CDR3 is TGTGCCAGCATGGGGGGGTCCTACGAGCAGTACTTC. Its translation: CASMGGSYEQYF.

Note on this clone: At one end, the junction sequence differs from germline, possibly due to a read error. This chain connects TRBV4-1 to TRBJ2-3; TRBD1 or TRBD2 may be the D gene (5 bases each). The germline CDR1 and CDR2 sequences are MGHRA and YSYEKL. The CDR3 totals 16 residues. In DNA form, the CDR3 reads TGCGCCAGCACCCAACTCGGGACGGCTAGCACAGATACGCAGTATTTT. It encodes CASTQLGTASTDTQYF.

This chain uses TRBV6-5 with TRBJ1-1; D might be TRBD1 (6 bases). The CDR3 has 12 amino acids. CDR1 is MNHEY and CDR2 is SVGAGI in the germline V gene. Trimming removed 2 bases from V and 7 bases from J, with 8 bases in between. The CDR3 bases are TGTGCCAGCAGTTACGGGGGGCTTGAAGCTTTCTTT. It translates to CASSYGGLEAFF.

The CDR3, as DNA: TGCGCCAGCAGTGAGGGGGTCCTGGGGCAGTACTTC. It yields the protein CASSEGVLGQYF. The rearrangement links TRBV10-2 to TRBJ2-7; D not certain. V was trimmed by 2 bases and J by 9 bases, leaving 11 bases between them. The CDR3 runs 12 residues. In germline, CDR1 is WSHSY, CDR2 SAAADI.

This clone was detected a few times. J is TRBJ1-1 and V is TRBV7-2; TRBD1 matches at 7 bases. Germline lookup yields CDR1 SGHTA and CDR2 FQGNSA. The J segment lost 0 bases and the V segment lost 5 bases, leaving 12 bases of the junction unmatched. CDR3 size: 17 residues. This CDR3 reads CASSKFPRTGLNTEAFF. CDR3 nucleotides: TGTGCCAGCAGCAAGTTCCCCCGGACAGGTCTGAACACTGAAGCTTTCTTT. Using reference TRBV7-2 and TRBJ1-1 for the parts outside the CDR3, the full variable domain is GAGVSQSPSNKVTEKGKDVELRCDPISGHTALYWYRQSLGQGLEFLIYFQGNSAPDKSGLPSDRFSAERTGGSVSTLTIQRTQQEDSAVYLCASSKFPRTGLNTEAFFGQGTRLTVV.

The table lists this clone with a few counts. This chain uses TRBV18 with TRBJ1-1; D ambiguous. The CDR3 length is 13 residues. The germline V gene encodes CDR1 KGHSH and CDR2 LQKENI. Between the trimmed V and J ends, which lost 4 bases and 3 bases, there was a span of 9 bases. CDR3 nucleotides: TGTGCCAGCTCACATACAGAAGACACTGAAGCTTTCTTT. Amino acid sequence: CASSHTEDTEAFF.

The chain joins TRBV6-1 to TRBJ1-6; 9 bases are a match to TRBD1. The V and J ends lost 10 bases and 9 bases, in that order; junction bases with no gene match: 13. CDR1 is MNHNS, CDR2 SASEGT, per germline. This CDR3 is 15 amino acids long. CDR3 DNA: TGTGCCATCGACCTTGGGGGGACAGGGTCTTCACCCCTCCACTTT. Amino acids: CAIDLGGTGSSPLHF.

The chain joins TRBV18 to TRBJ1-6; D is ambiguous. V was cut by 2 bases and J by 2 bases, with 13 bases left in between. This CDR3 region has 17 residues. Germline V gene sequence: CDR1 KGHSH, CDR2 LQKENI. The CDR3: CASSPVPLSPYNSPLHF. DNA of the CDR3: TGTGCCAGCTCACCAGTTCCCCTCTCCCCCTATAATTCACCCCTCCACTTT.

V usage is TRBV19 and J usage is TRBJ1-2; D may be TRBD1 (6 bases). The germline V gene encodes CDR1 LNHDA and CDR2 SQIVND (reference sequence). V was trimmed by 7 bases and J by 0 bases, leaving 15 bases between them. This CDR3 region has 15 residues. CDR3 sequence (DNA): TGTGCCAGTACCCTAGGGGGAAATTCTAACTATGGCTACACCTTC. Translating it yields CASTLGGNSNYGYTF.

This sequence joins TRBV6-5 and TRBJ2-2, with D possibly TRBD1 on 6 matching bases. The germline V gene has CDR1 MNHEY and CDR2 SVGAGI. The CDR3 is 15 amino acids. Deletions cut 8 bases from V and 1 base from J, with 14 bases between. The CDR3 nucleotides are TGTGCCAGCCGGGACACTAACCAGAACACCGGGGAGCTGTTTTTT. Amino acid sequence: CASRDTNQNTGELFF.

The gene calls are TRBV5-1 and TRBJ1-3; D remains unclear. Germline V gene sequence: CDR1 SGHRS, CDR2 YFSETQ. V shed 0 bases and J shed 0 bases, with 7 bases lying between them. The CDR3 loop spans 15 amino acids. The CDR3 loop reads CASSLGVSSGNTIYF. CDR3 bases: TGCGCCAGCAGCTTGGGGGTGAGCTCTGGAAACACCATATATTTT.

The count of this clone is one. The genes are TRBV5-5 and TRBJ2-7; D might be TRBD1 or TRBD2, each matching 5 bases. The V and J ends lost 4 bases and 2 bases respectively, with 13 bases between them. Germline V CDR1 and CDR2: SGHKS, YYEKEE (reference sequence). The CDR3 is 14 residues long. CDR3 DNA sequence: TGTGCCAGCAGCGCCCGGGACGGAACCTACGAGCAGTACTTC. It encodes CASSARDGTYEQYF.

This clone occurred once. For the CDR3, the DNA is TGCAGCGTTAATCGTCCCTCCGAAACTAGCGGAAACTACAATGAGCAGTTCTTC. It specifies CSVNRPSETSGNYNEQFF. This chain uses TRBV29-1 with TRBJ2-1, with 8 bases identical to TRBD2. The V gene's germline CDR1 is SQVTM and CDR2 ANQGSEA. This CDR3 has 18 residues. Losses at the gene ends were 5 bases for V and 3 bases for J; bases not matched to a gene: 18.

The genes are TRBV27 and TRBJ1-4; 7 bases map to TRBD1. V lost 6 bases to trimming and J lost 10 bases; unmatched junction nucleotides: 23. Germline V lookup: CDR1 MNHEY, CDR2 SMNVEV (reference sequence). This CDR3 is built from 18 residues. CDR3: CASSPRDSPWRMGGKLFF. CDR3 DNA: TGTGCCAGCAGCCCCCGGGACAGCCCCTGGAGGATGGGGGGAAAACTGTTTTTT.